This TCR beta chain derives from a study of blood T cells in healthy people across ages. Germline CDR1 reads MGHRA; CDR2 reads YSYEKL. The CDR3 length is 13 residues. The ends were cut back, 0 bases at V and 2 bases at J, with 5 bases in the middle. A J-beta primer mix and a sample-barcoded 5' primer were used in a second PCR of roughly 7 to 12 cycles. TCRdb fed the 5' RACE reads into MiXCR, producing one record per CDR3 protein. The sample shows roughly 830,000 distinct CDR3 sequences, around 62% of them seen only once. The chain recombines TRBV4-1 with TRBJ2-7; D gene ambiguous. Input material: blood. This TCR was recovered from a young man in good health. The CDR3 sequence: CASSQERAYEQYF. CDR3 coding DNA: TGCGCCAGCAGCCAAGAAAGGGCCTACGAGCAGTACTTC.